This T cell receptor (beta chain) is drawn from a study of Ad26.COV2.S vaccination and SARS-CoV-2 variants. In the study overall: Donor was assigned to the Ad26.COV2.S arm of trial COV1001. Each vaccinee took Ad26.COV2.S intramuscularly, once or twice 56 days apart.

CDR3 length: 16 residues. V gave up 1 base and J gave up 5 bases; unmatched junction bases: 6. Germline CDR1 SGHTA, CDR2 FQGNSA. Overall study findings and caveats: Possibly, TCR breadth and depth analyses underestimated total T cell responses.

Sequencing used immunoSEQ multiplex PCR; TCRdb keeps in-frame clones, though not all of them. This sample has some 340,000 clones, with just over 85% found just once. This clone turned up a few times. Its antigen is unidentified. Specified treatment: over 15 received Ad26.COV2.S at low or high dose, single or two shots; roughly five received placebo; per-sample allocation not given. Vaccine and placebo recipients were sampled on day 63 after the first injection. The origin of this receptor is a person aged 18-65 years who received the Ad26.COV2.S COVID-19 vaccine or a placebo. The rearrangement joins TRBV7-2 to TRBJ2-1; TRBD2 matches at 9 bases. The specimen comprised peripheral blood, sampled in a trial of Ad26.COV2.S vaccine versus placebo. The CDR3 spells CASSLGPSGVNNEQFF. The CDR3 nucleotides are TGTGCCAGCAGCTTAGGCCCTAGCGGGGTAAACAATGAGCAGTTCTTC.